Listed here are 24 T cell receptor beta chains from one sample, sequenced in a study of vaccination and CD4 T cells after COVID-19. TCRdb re-called the PCR reads through MiXCR, storing one row per CDR3 protein. Of about 18,000 distinct CDR3 sequences listed, under 80% are singletons. Sequences were derived from CD4+ T cells from blood, sampled before SARS-CoV-2 vaccination. Every receptor here comes from a human donor who had recovered from COVID-19.

This clonotype came up a few times. J is TRBJ1-1 and V is TRBV6-1; D is undetermined. Trimming took off 1 base at V and 4 bases at J, with 4 bases between the two ends. The CDR3 is 12 residues long. Germline loops: CDR1 MNHNS, CDR2 SASEGT. CDR3 amino acids: CASSEDGTEAFF. The CDR3 DNA reads as TGTGCCAGCAGTGAAGACGGCACTGAAGCTTTCTTT.

The chain links TRBV6-5 to TRBJ2-3, with 7 bases aligning to TRBD2. V was clipped by 0 bases and J by 0 bases; unmatched bases: 9. Per germline, CDR1 MNHEY and CDR2 SVGAGI. The CDR3 length is 18 residues. The chain's CDR3 is CASSYSSPAGSSTDTQYF. CDR3 bases: TGTGCCAGCAGTTACTCATCTCCAGCGGGATCGAGCACAGATACGCAGTATTTT.

Note on this clonotype: Given the absence of the conserved phenylalanine or tryptophan at the CDR3 end, a read error is likely. This chain uses TRBV20-1 with TRBJ2-7; D not certain. The CDR3 contains 14 residues. Germline loops: CDR1 DFQATT, CDR2 SNEGSKA (reference sequence). Here the CDR3 reads CSVRDFKWGYEQYL. In DNA form, the CDR3 reads TGCAGTGTTAGAGACTTTAAATGGGGATACGAGCAGTACTTA.

This clonotype was seen a few times. The chain links TRBV6-2 or TRBV6-3 to TRBJ2-5; TRBD2 agrees at 13 bases. From germline, CDR1 is MNHEY and CDR2 SVGEGT. V lost 6 bases and J lost 5; bases outside the gene matches: 9. CDR3 length: 16 amino acids. CDR3 amino acids: CASSPGLAGVWETQYF. CDR3 coding DNA: TGTGCCAGCAGCCCCGGACTAGCGGGAGTTTGGGAGACCCAGTACTTC.

The chain combines TRBV2 with TRBJ2-7; D remains unclear. The V gene's germline CDR1 is SNHLY and CDR2 FYNNEI. V was cut by 5 bases and J by 4 bases, with 12 bases left in between. CDR3 length equals 13 residues. The CDR3 here is CASSPTPGYEQYF. The CDR3 nucleotides read TGTGCCAGCAGTCCTACTCCCGGGTACGAGCAGTACTTC. Full variable domain (outside the CDR3, taken from reference TRBV2 and TRBJ2-7): EPEVTQTPSHQVTQMGQEVILRCVPISNHLYFYWYRQILGQKVEFLVSFYNNEISEKSEIFDDQFSVERPDGSNFTLKIRSTKLEDSAMYFCASSPTPGYEQYFGPGTRLTVT.

A few counts support this clonotype. The rearrangement links TRBV2 to TRBJ2-3; D is possibly TRBD1 (7 bases). This CDR3 spans 14 amino acids. Germline V gene data show CDR1 as SNHLY and CDR2 as FYNNEI. V was cut by 6 bases and J by 2 bases, with 12 bases left in between. The CDR3 DNA reads TGTGCCAGCAGGCAGGGGGAGGTCACAGATACGCAGTATTTT. It encodes CASRQGEVTDTQYF.

The rearrangement uses TRBV28 and TRBJ1-2; D is uncertain. Germline V gene data show CDR1 as MDHEN and CDR2 as SYDVKM. The CDR3 totals 13 residues. V dropped 5 bases and J dropped 8 bases, with 15 bases sitting between them. The DNA for the CDR3 is TGTGCCAGCAGTCCGCCGGAGAAGTCCGGCTACACCTTC. It encodes CASSPPEKSGYTF.

The chain links TRBV6-2 or TRBV6-3 to TRBJ2-1, with 9 nucleotides matching TRBD2. Germline CDR1 reads MNHEY; CDR2 reads SVGEGT. The CDR3 loop spans 14 amino acids. Germline trimming cut 3 bases from V and 7 bases from J; bases unmatched to any gene: 4. The CDR3 DNA reads TGTGCCAGCAGTTATGCGGGAGGGCGGAATGAGCAGTTCTTC. It translates to CASSYAGGRNEQFF.

The chain links TRBV18 to TRBJ1-4; D is unclear. This CDR3 is built from 15 residues. Germline loops: CDR1 KGHSH, CDR2 LQKENI. V dropped 1 base and J dropped 5 bases, with 11 bases sitting between them. CDR3 coding DNA: TGTGCCAGCTCACCACAGGGCGGACCGAATGAAAAACTGTTTTTT. Its protein is CASSPQGGPNEKLFF.

This CDR3 reads CASSGAGTSGNEQFF. As DNA, the CDR3 is TGTGCCAGCAGCGGCGCCGGGACTAGCGGGAATGAGCAGTTCTTC. This rearrangement joins TRBV6-2 or TRBV6-3 to TRBJ2-1; 12 positions match TRBD2. The J segment lost 7 bases and the V segment lost 6 bases, leaving 7 bases of the junction unmatched. CDR1 and CDR2 from the germline V gene are MNHEY and SVGEGT. The CDR3 is made up of 15 amino acids.

In its sample, this clonotype was seen a few times. This sequence joins TRBV20-1 and TRBJ2-5; D unresolved. The germline V gene encodes CDR1 DFQATT and CDR2 SNEGSKA (reference sequence). Trimming pared 3 bases from V and 2 bases from J, leaving 10 bases between. This CDR3 is 13 amino acids long. CDR3 in DNA: TGCAGTGCTAGTTGGCTGCGACAAGAGACCCAGTACTTC. Residues: CSASWLRQETQYF.

The count of this clonotype is one. The rearrangement uses TRBV5-4 and TRBJ2-5; 10 positions match TRBD1. This CDR3 contains 16 residues. Germline V CDR1 and CDR2: SGHNT, YYREEE (reference sequence). The J segment lost 2 bases and the V segment lost 0 bases, leaving 4 bases of the junction unmatched. CDR3 coding DNA: TGTGCCAGCAGCTTGGTCCGGGACAGGGGTCAAGAGACCCAGTACTTC. Its protein product is CASSLVRDRGQETQYF.

This clonotype was seen more than once but under ten times. V and J are TRBV20-1 and TRBJ1-1; D remains unclear. The CDR3 is 13 residues long. The V end lost 6 bases, the J end lost 0 bases, and 11 bases lay between the germline ends. Per the germline V gene, CDR1 is DFQATT and CDR2 is SNEGSKA (reference sequence). The CDR3 bases are TGCAGTGCCACCACTGACTTGAACACTGAAGCTTTCTTT. Encoded protein: CSATTDLNTEAFF.

The chain recombines TRBV6-1 with TRBJ2-1; 9 bases align to TRBD2. V was clipped by 10 bases and J by 13 bases; unmatched bases: 23. This CDR3 comprises 16 residues. Germline V CDR1 and CDR2: MNHNS, SASEGT. The CDR3 DNA is TGTGCCACGATGGGGATTCGGCGGGAGGGCCTTAGGGGTCAGTTCTTC. This gives the protein CATMGIRREGLRGQFF.

This clonotype was recorded once. The chain employs TRBV2 and TRBJ2-5; D is unresolved. The germline V gene has CDR1 SNHLY and CDR2 FYNNEI. Trimming left V 1 base short and J 2 bases short, with 8 bases between. This CDR3 comprises 14 residues. The CDR3 bases are TGTGCCAGCAGTGAAGGTTGGATACAAGAGACCCAGTACTTC. This codes for CASSEGWIQETQYF. The variable domain in full, with the rest retrieved from reference TRBV2 and TRBJ2-5, is EPEVTQTPSHQVTQMGQEVILRCVPISNHLYFYWYRQILGQKVEFLVSFYNNEISEKSEIFDDQFSVERPDGSNFTLKIRSTKLEDSAMYFCASSEGWIQETQYFGPGTRLLVL.

V and J are TRBV7-2 and TRBJ2-5; weak D call: TRBD1 (7 bases). From germline, CDR1 is SGHTA and CDR2 FQGNSA. The CDR3 is made up of 15 amino acids. V was pared by 3 bases and J by 4 bases, with 15 bases between. CDR3 in amino acids: CASSLGNQGGETQYF. The CDR3 DNA reads as TGTGCCAGCAGCTTGGGCAACCAGGGGGGAGAGACCCAGTACTTC.

The chain links TRBV20-1 to TRBJ1-1; 7 positions match TRBD1. Germline lookup yields CDR1 DFQATT and CDR2 SNEGSKA (reference sequence). This CDR3 region has 13 residues. The trim removed 6 bases at V and 3 bases at J, leaving 7 bases unmatched. The CDR3 loop is CSADRERDTEAFF. DNA of the CDR3: TGCAGTGCCGACAGGGAACGCGACACTGAAGCTTTCTTT.

V usage is TRBV7-9 and J usage is TRBJ2-7; the match to TRBD1 covers 8 bases. The CDR3 runs to 16 residues. Trimming took 5 bases from V and 0 from J; bases not matched to a gene: 9. Germline V gene lookup returns CDR1 SEHNR and CDR2 FQNEAQ (reference sequence). The CDR3 coding sequence is TGTGCCAGCAGCCATCCGGGACAGGATTTCTCCTACGAGCAGTACTTC. Translated, it gives CASSHPGQDFSYEQYF.

The sample holds a few counts of this clonotype. This chain links TRBV20-1 with TRBJ2-5; D possibly corresponds to TRBD2 (5 bases). The CDR3 covers 11 residues. Trimming took 5 bases from V and 2 from J, leaving 6 bases between them. Germline CDR1 and CDR2: DFQATT and SNEGSKA (reference sequence). The CDR3 DNA follows: TGCAGTGCTCGCGGGCAAGAGACCCAGTACTTC. The encoded protein is CSARGQETQYF.

V is TRBV21-1 and J is TRBJ2-7; the DNA was not used to check the table's D call, TRBD2. TRBV21-1 is deemed a pseudogene. The CDR3 totals 16 residues. The CDR3 DNA reads TGTGCCAGCAGCAACTTGACTAGCGGGAGGAGGGACGAGCAGTACTTC. This codes for CASSNLTSGRRDEQYF.

The rearrangement links TRBV20-1 to TRBJ1-4; tentative D call: TRBD1 (5 bases). Trimming stripped 5 bases from V and 4 bases from J, with 11 bases between. The CDR3 runs 13 residues. Looked up from germline, CDR1 is DFQATT and CDR2 is SNEGSKA (reference sequence). CDR3 nucleotide sequence: TGCAGTGCTCGACGGGGACGTAATGAAAAACTGTTTTTT. Protein: CSARRGRNEKLFF.

This clonotype was recorded a few times. The V and J genes are TRBV20-1 and TRBJ1-2; no definite D call. This CDR3 comprises 14 residues. CDR1 is DFQATT and CDR2 is SNEGSKA in the germline V gene (reference sequence). V lost 3 bases and J 0 bases, leaving 11 bases between the germline ends. The CDR3 sequence is CSARTGSSNYGYTF. The CDR3 DNA reads TGCAGTGCTAGGACTGGCAGTTCTAACTATGGCTACACCTTC.

V gene TRBV20-1 combines with J gene TRBJ1-6; D is undetermined. The CDR3 has 15 residues. Germline V gene sequence: CDR1 DFQATT, CDR2 SNEGSKA (reference sequence). V was pared by 6 bases and J by 3 bases, with 15 bases between. As DNA, the CDR3 is TGCAGTGCCCAACCGCCCGGAGTCTATAATTCACCCCTCCACTTT. Residues: CSAQPPGVYNSPLHF.

The chain combines TRBV20-1 with TRBJ2-3, with TRBD1 matching over 10 bases. V shed 3 bases and J 6 bases; nucleotides not matched to a gene: 9. The CDR3 runs 15 residues. Germline-derived CDR1 and CDR2 are DFQATT and SNEGSKA (reference sequence). The CDR3 bases are TGCAGTGCTAGGGTGGGGGACAGGGGAGGTGATACGCAGTATTTT. This translates into CSARVGDRGGDTQYF.